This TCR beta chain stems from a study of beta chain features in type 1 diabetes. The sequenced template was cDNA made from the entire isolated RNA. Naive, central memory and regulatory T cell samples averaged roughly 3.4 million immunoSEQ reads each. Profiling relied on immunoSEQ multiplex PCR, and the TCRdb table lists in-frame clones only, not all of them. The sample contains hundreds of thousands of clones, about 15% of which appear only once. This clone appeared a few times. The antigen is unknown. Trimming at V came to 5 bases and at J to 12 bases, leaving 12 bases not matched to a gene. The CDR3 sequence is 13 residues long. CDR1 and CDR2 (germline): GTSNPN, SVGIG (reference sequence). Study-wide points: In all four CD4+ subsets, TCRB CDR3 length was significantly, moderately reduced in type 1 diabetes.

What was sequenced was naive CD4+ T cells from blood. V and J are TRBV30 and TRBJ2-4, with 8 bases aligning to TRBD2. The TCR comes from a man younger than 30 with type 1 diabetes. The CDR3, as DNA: TGTGCCTGGGCCGCCGGGGGGGTCGACAATCAGTACTTC. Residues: CAWAAGGVDNQYF.